Reported below is one T cell receptor (beta chain). Its matching antigen is unknown. The data originate from a study of identical twins. Study observations and caveats: In cord blood, abundant beta clonotypes had fewer insertions; memory showed no trend.

From the 5' RACE reads, TCRdb called clonotypes with MiXCR, one entry per CDR3 protein. The sample includes roughly 750,000 distinct CDR3 sequences, over 20% of them seen just once. These sequences were also reported in another study, on T cells expressing NK-cell markers. That paper states: Seven of the eight sequenced donors were classified as HCMV-seropositive, and one was classified as seronegative. HCMV specificity of the expanded NKG2C+ T cell clones stayed unclear.

This clonotype originated in a woman under 30 in good health. The sequenced material came from PBMCs.

DNA for the CDR3: TGTGCCAGCAGCAAAGGTCTGGGGGGGCGTACAGGTTACAATGAGCAGTTCTTC. Its translation is CASSKGLGGRTGYNEQFF. The chain uses TRBV5-6 and TRBJ2-1; possible D gene TRBD2, 7 bases. Germline values: CDR1 SGHDT, CDR2 YYEEEE. The CDR3 covers 18 residues. Trimming removed 4 bases from V and 4 bases from J, with 24 bases in between.